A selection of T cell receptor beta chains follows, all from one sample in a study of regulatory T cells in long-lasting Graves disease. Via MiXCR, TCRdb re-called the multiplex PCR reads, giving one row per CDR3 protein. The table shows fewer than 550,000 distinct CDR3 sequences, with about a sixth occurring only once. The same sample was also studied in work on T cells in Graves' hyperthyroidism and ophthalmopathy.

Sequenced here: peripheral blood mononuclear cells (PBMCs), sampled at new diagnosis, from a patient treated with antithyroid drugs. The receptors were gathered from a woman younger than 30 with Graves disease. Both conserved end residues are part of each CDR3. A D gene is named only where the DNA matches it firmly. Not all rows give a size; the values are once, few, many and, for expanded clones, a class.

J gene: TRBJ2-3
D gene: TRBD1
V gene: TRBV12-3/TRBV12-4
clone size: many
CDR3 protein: CASSFGDRGPDTQYF
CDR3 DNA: TGTGCCAGCAGTTTCGGGGACAGGGGTCCAGATACGCAGTATTTT

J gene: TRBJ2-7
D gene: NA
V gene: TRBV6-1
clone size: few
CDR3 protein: CASRRDTVTYEQYF
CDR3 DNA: TGTGCCAGCAGGCGGGACACTGTAACCTACGAGCAGTACTTC

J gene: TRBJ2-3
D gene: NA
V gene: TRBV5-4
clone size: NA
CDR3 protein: CASSLQLPYTDTQYF
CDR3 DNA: TGTGCCAGCAGCTTGCAACTACCCTACACAGATACGCAGTATTTT

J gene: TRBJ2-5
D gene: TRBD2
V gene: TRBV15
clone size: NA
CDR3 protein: CVTSPRPLAGGLETQYF
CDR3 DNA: TGTGTCACCAGCCCTCGACCACTAGCGGGAGGTCTAGAGACCCAGTACTTC

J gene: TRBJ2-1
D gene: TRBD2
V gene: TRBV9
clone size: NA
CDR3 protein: CASSVGTSGKPPYNEQFF
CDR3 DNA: TGTGCCAGCAGCGTAGGGACTAGCGGGAAACCCCCATACAATGAGCAGTTCTTC

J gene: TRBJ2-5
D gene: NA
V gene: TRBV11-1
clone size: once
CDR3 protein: CASSLGWQETQYF
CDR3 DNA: TGTGCCAGCAGCTTAGGGTGGCAAGAGACCCAGTACTTC

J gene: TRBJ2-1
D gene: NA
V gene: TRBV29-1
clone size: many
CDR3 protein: CSVPEQSSYNEQFF
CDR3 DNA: TGCAGCGTGCCAGAACAGAGCTCCTACAATGAGCAGTTCTTC

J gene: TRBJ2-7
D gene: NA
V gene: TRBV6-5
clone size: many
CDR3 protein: CASSYSSLGYEQYF
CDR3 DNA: TGTGCCAGCAGTTACTCTTCTCTCGGGTACGAGCAGTACTTC

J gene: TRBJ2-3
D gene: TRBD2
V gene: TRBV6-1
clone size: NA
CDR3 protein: CASSEAGGSADTQYF
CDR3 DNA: TGTGCCAGCAGTGAAGCGGGAGGGTCAGCAGATACGCAGTATTTT

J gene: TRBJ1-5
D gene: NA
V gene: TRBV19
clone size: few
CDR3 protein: CASSIEGNQPQHF
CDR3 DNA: TGTGCCAGTAGTATTGAGGGTAATCAGCCCCAGCATTTT

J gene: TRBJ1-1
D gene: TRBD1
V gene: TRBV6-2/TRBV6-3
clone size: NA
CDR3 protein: CASRGQGPTEAFF
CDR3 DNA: TGTGCCAGCAGAGGACAGGGCCCCACTGAAGCTTTCTTT

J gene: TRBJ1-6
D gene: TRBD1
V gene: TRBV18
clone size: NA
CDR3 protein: CASSPLTRTGDNSRLHF
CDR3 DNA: TGTGCCAGCTCACCTTTGACCCGGACAGGGGATAATTCACGCCTCCACTTT

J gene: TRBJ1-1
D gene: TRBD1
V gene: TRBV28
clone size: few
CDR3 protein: CASIGTVNTEAFF
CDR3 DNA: TGTGCCAGTATCGGGACAGTTAACACTGAAGCTTTCTTT

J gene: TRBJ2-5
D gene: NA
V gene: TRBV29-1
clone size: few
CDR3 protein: CSVEETQYF
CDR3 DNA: TGCAGCGTTGAAGAGACCCAGTACTTC

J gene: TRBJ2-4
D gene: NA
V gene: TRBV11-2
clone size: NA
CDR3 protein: CASSLTAYNEPFF
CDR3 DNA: TGTGCCAGCAGCTTGACAGCCTACAATGAGCCGTTCTTC

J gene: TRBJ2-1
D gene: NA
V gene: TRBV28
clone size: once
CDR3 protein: CASSAPSLANEQFF
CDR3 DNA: TGTGCCAGCAGCGCCCCCAGCCTCGCCAATGAGCAGTTCTTC

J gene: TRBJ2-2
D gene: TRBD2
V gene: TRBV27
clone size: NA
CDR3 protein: CASSRAGLAGVGGNTGELFF
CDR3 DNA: TGTGCCAGCAGCCGAGCGGGACTAGCGGGAGTGGGGGGAAACACCGGGGAGCTGTTTTTT

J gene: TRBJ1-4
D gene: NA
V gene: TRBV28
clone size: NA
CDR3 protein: CATLLAHNEKLFF
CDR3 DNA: TGTGCCACCCTGTTGGCCCATAATGAAAAACTGTTTTTT

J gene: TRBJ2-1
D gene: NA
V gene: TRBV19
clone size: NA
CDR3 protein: CASSIWLWDTGPDNEQFF
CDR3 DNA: TGTGCCAGTAGTATCTGGCTCTGGGACACGGGTCCCGACAATGAGCAGTTCTTC

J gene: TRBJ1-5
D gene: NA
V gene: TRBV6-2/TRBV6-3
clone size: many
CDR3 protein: CASSYTRQLSNQPQHF
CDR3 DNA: TGTGCCAGCAGTTACACGCGGCAGCTTAGCAATCAGCCCCAGCATTTT

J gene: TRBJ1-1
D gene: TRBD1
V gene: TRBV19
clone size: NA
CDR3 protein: CASRAGTGSTAFF
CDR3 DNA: TGTGCCAGTAGGGCCGGGACAGGGTCGACGGCTTTCTTT

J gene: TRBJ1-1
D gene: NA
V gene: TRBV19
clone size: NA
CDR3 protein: CAVGGRDTEAFF
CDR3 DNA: TGTGCCGTCGGGGGGCGAGACACTGAAGCTTTCTTT

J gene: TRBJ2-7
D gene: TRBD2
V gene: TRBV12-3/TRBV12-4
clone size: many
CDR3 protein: CASIRAGGLLYEQYF
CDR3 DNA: TGTGCCAGCATTCGAGCGGGAGGCCTATTATACGAGCAGTACTTC

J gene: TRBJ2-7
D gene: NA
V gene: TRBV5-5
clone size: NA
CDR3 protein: CASSSTGLDYYEQYF
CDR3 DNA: TGTGCCAGCAGCTCTACGGGACTGGATTACTACGAGCAGTACTTC

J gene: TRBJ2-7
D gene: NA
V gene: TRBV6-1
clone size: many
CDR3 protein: CARIQGTGVYEQYF
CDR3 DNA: TGTGCCAGAATCCAGGGGACGGGGGTATACGAGCAGTACTTC

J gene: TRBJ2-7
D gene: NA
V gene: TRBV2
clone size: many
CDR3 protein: CASSHRETAYEQYF
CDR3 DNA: TGTGCCAGCAGTCACCGGGAGACAGCCTACGAGCAGTACTTC

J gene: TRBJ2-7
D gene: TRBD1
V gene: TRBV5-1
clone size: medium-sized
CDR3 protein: CASSLTAGGGYEQYF
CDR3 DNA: TGCGCCAGCAGCTTGACCGCAGGGGGCGGCTACGAGCAGTACTTC

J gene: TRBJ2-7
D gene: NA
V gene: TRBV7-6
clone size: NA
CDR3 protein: CASSLEQTSYEQYF
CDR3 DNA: TGTGCCAGCAGCTTAGAACAGACTAGTTACGAGCAGTACTTC

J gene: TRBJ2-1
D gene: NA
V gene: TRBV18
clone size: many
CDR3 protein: CASSPLRANNEQFF
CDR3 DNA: TGTGCCAGCTCACCACTTCGAGCGAACAATGAGCAGTTCTTC

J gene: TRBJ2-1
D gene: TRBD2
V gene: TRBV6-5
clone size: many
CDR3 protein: CASSYRSGELNEQFF
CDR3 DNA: TGTGCCAGCAGTTACCGTAGCGGGGAGCTAAATGAGCAGTTCTTC